Shown below are 28 T cell receptor beta chains from a single sample sequenced in a study of PD-1 blockade in classical Hodgkin lymphoma. There was relapse after autologous stem cell transplantation in every patient, and there was variation in brentuximab vedotin exposure. The method was immunoSEQ multiplex PCR; TCRdb's version includes in-frame clones alone and lacks a portion of them. The sample has under 95,000 clones; approximately 94% are singletons. Material: peripheral blood mononuclear cells (PBMCs), obtained at baseline. These receptors came from a human donor with classical Hodgkin lymphoma.

The sample holds one count of this clone. The chain combines TRBV19 with TRBJ2-5; the match to TRBD1 covers 7 bases. CDR1 and CDR2 from the germline V gene are LNHDA and SQIVND (reference sequence). There are 15 residues in the CDR3. With 5 bases clipped from V and 1 base from J, the junction kept 7 bases outside the gene matches. In DNA, the CDR3 is TGTGCCAGTAGTTCCGGCAGGGGGTCCCAAGAGACCCAGTACTTC. This codes for CASSSGRGSQETQYF.

The chain carries TRBV15 and TRBJ2-2, with D possibly being TRBD2 (5 bases). The germline V gene has CDR1 LNHNV and CDR2 YYDKDF (reference sequence). Between the trimmed V and J ends, which lost 3 bases and 6 bases, there was a span of 8 bases. CDR3 length: 13 amino acids. DNA of the CDR3: TGTGCCACCAGCAGGAGGGCCGCCGGGGAGCTGTTTTTT. Encoded protein: CATSRRAAGELFF.

CDR3 region: CASILRTGEQFF. DNA of the CDR3: TGTGCCAGCATCCTAAGGACGGGTGAGCAGTTCTTC. The chain employs TRBV7-2 and TRBJ2-1; D uncertain. V lost 7 bases and J lost 9, with 13 bases in between. CDR3 length: 12 residues. Germline CDR1 is SGHTA and CDR2 is FQGNSA.

CDR3 residues: CASSLIYVAGPQETQYF. The CDR3 DNA reads TGTGCCAGCAGTTTAATTTATGTAGCGGGGCCTCAAGAGACCCAGTACTTC. V usage is TRBV27 and J usage is TRBJ2-5; 8 bases map to TRBD2. The germline gives CDR1 MNHEY, CDR2 SMNVEV (reference sequence). Trimming removed 2 bases from V and 2 bases from J; junction bases left unmatched: 10. This CDR3 spans 17 amino acids.

The rearrangement joins TRBV27 to TRBJ2-1; D is possibly TRBD2 (5 bases). The CDR3 is made up of 14 amino acids. The germline V gene has CDR1 MNHEY and CDR2 SMNVEV (reference sequence). V was cut by 4 bases and J by 5 bases, with 12 bases left in between. CDR3 in DNA: TGTGCCAGCAGTTACGACCGGACTGACAATGAGCAGTTCTTC. This codes for CASSYDRTDNEQFF.

The chain uses TRBV5-1 and TRBJ2-2; 8 bases line up with TRBD2. There are 17 residues in the CDR3. Germline V gene sequence: CDR1 SGHRS, CDR2 YFSETQ. Trimming took 5 bases from V and 0 from J; bases not matched to a gene: 9. CDR3 nucleotide sequence: TGCGCCAGCAGTAAGGCTGCGGGGGGACCGAACACCGGGGAGCTGTTTTTT. It translates to CASSKAAGGPNTGELFF.

The rearrangement uses TRBV7-6 and TRBJ1-2; 9 positions agree with TRBD1. The CDR3 contains 14 residues. Per germline, CDR1 SGHVS and CDR2 FNYEAQ. J gave up 8 bases and V 1 base, and 5 bases lay outside the gene matches. The CDR3 loop reads CASSLGRTGEGYTF. The CDR3 DNA reads TGTGCCAGCAGCTTAGGTCGGACAGGGGAAGGCTACACCTTC.

The chain employs TRBV4-1 and TRBJ2-7, with TRBD1 matching 10 bases. This CDR3 has 17 residues. In germline, CDR1 is MGHRA, CDR2 YSYEKL. Unmatched junction bases numbered 7, after V lost 0 bases and J lost 2 bases. The CDR3: CASSQEVLGTGAYEQYF. CDR3 nucleotides: TGCGCCAGCAGCCAAGAAGTTCTGGGGACAGGGGCCTACGAGCAGTACTTC.

The chain employs TRBV18 and TRBJ2-5; tentatively, D is TRBD1 or TRBD2 (5 bases each). Looked up from germline, CDR1 is KGHSH and CDR2 is LQKENI. V was pared by 2 bases and J by 4 bases, with 8 bases between. There are 13 residues in the CDR3. CDR3 residues: CASSPEGLETQYF. The DNA of the CDR3 is TGTGCCAGCTCACCAGAGGGGTTAGAGACCCAGTACTTC.

This chain uses TRBV2 with TRBJ2-3; the D is unclear. The V gene lost 6 bases and the J gene lost 3 bases, with 10 bases spanning the gap. CDR3 length: 13 amino acids. CDR1 and CDR2 (germline): SNHLY, FYNNEI. The CDR3 coding sequence is TGTGCCAGCAGCCTACCAAAAACAGATACGCAGTATTTT. Protein sequence: CASSLPKTDTQYF.

The rearrangement uses TRBV7-9 and TRBJ1-3, with TRBD1 matching 8 bases. CDR1 is SEHNR, CDR2 FQNEAQ, per germline (reference sequence). The trim removed 5 bases at V and 7 bases at J, leaving 10 bases unmatched. The CDR3 is 15 amino acids. CDR3: CASSPGTGGQNTIYF. DNA of the CDR3: TGTGCCAGCAGCCCCGGGACAGGAGGTCAGAACACCATATATTTT.

The chain carries TRBV5-1 and TRBJ1-4; TRBD1 is a possible D gene (5 bases). With 4 bases removed from V and 5 bases from J, the gap between germline ends came to 18 bases. The V gene's germline CDR1 is SGHRS and CDR2 YFSETQ. The CDR3 contains 16 residues. Here the CDR3 reads CASSIGGTAGNEKLFF. CDR3 DNA: TGCGCCAGCAGCATCGGGGGTACGGCGGGCAATGAAAAACTGTTTTTT.

The J gene is TRBJ2-3, the V gene TRBV2; 12 nucleotides agree with TRBD2. Trimming cost V 11 bases and J 6 bases; bases outside gene matches: 9. Germline CDR1 reads SNHLY; CDR2 reads FYNNEI. The CDR3 loop spans 14 amino acids. The CDR3 here is CAARTSGKSDTQYF. The CDR3 DNA reads TGTGCCGCCAGGACTAGCGGGAAATCGGATACGCAGTATTTT.

The chain joins TRBV19 to TRBJ2-2; TRBD2 matches 8 bases. The J segment lost 0 bases and the V segment lost 5 bases, leaving 2 bases of the junction unmatched. The CDR3 consists of 15 residues. In germline, CDR1 is LNHDA, CDR2 SQIVND (reference sequence). Written as DNA, the CDR3 is TGTGCCAGTAGTCCGGGACTAGCGAACACCGGGGAGCTGTTTTTT. Amino acid sequence: CASSPGLANTGELFF. The entire variable domain, with the rest obtained from reference TRBV19 and TRBJ2-2, is as follows: DGGITQSPKYLFRKEGQNVTLSCEQNLNHDAMYWYRQDPGQGLRLIYYSQIVNDFQKGDIAEGYSVSREKKESFPLTVTSAQKNPTAFYLCASSPGLANTGELFFGEGSRLTVL.

CDR3 loop: CASSPDMSQEKLFF. In DNA, the CDR3 is TGTGCCAGCAGCCCGGACATGAGCCAAGAAAAACTGTTTTTT. This rearrangement joins TRBV7-9 to TRBJ1-4; a possible D gene is TRBD1 (5 bases). The CDR3 loop spans 14 amino acids. The ends were cut back, 5 bases at V and 8 bases at J, with 15 bases in the middle. Germline values: CDR1 SEHNR, CDR2 FQNEAQ (reference sequence).

The chain recombines TRBV2 with TRBJ2-7; 9 nucleotides agree with TRBD2. V shed 6 bases and J 0 bases; nucleotides not matched to a gene: 6. The CDR3 runs to 15 residues. Looked up from germline, CDR1 is SNHLY and CDR2 is FYNNEI. CDR3 DNA sequence: TGTGCCAGCAGACCGGGACTAGCCCCCTCCTACGAGCAGTACTTC. It is translated as CASRPGLAPSYEQYF.

V is TRBV18 and J is TRBJ2-7; TRBD1 matches 11 bases. CDR3 length: 15 amino acids. The V gene end was trimmed by 3 bases and the J gene end by 7 bases; junction bases not matched to a gene: 8. Germline lookup yields CDR1 KGHSH and CDR2 LQKENI. Here the CDR3 reads CASSPGTGGIGEQYF. CDR3 nucleotide sequence: TGTGCCAGCTCACCCGGGACAGGGGGGATTGGGGAGCAGTACTTC.

V and J are TRBV2 and TRBJ1-2; D is possibly TRBD1 (6 bases). The germline V gene has CDR1 SNHLY and CDR2 FYNNEI. Trimming stripped 9 bases from V and 4 bases from J, with 15 bases between. This CDR3 contains 13 residues. The CDR3 DNA follows: TGTGCCAGTACCGGGGGGGGCCTCTATGGCTACACCTTC. Its translation: CASTGGGLYGYTF. The full variable domain, with the rest looked up from reference TRBV2 and TRBJ1-2, is EPEVTQTPSHQVTQMGQEVILRCVPISNHLYFYWYRQILGQKVEFLVSFYNNEISEKSEIFDDQFSVERPDGSNFTLKIRSTKLEDSAMYFCASTGGGLYGYTFGSGTRLTVV.

The rearrangement joins TRBV9 to TRBJ2-3, with a weak D call TRBD2 (5 bases). The CDR3 totals 14 residues. Trimming removed 0 bases from V and 6 bases from J, with 11 bases in between. Germline-derived CDR1 and CDR2 are SGDLS and YYNGEE. The CDR3 region is CASSVDRGVDTQYF. The CDR3 bases are TGTGCCAGCAGCGTAGATCGGGGAGTGGATACGCAGTATTTT.

The chain links TRBV7-9 to TRBJ1-1; D possibly corresponds to TRBD1 (5 bases). This CDR3 comprises 15 residues. The germline V and J ends were trimmed by 1 base and 5 bases, with 14 bases remaining between them. Per the germline V gene, CDR1 is SEHNR and CDR2 is FQNEAQ (reference sequence). CDR3 loop: CASSLGGLGHTEAFF. CDR3 bases: TGTGCCAGCAGCTTAGGAGGGTTGGGGCATACTGAAGCTTTCTTT.

The chain has TRBV5-5 and TRBJ1-2; 9 bases align to TRBD1. CDR3 length: 15 residues. The germline V gene has CDR1 SGHKS and CDR2 YYEKEE (reference sequence). The junction had 12 bases not matched to a gene; V was cut back by 4 bases and J by 8 bases. The CDR3 is CASSLQDRGMEGYTF. The CDR3 DNA reads as TGTGCCAGCAGCCTCCAGGACAGGGGAATGGAGGGCTACACCTTC.

Only one count was recorded for this clone. The chain has TRBV5-6 and TRBJ2-2; D is ambiguous. The V end lost 3 bases, the J end lost 7 bases, and 13 bases lay between the germline ends. Germline CDR1 is SGHDT and CDR2 is YYEEEE. This CDR3 comprises 14 residues. Here the CDR3 reads CASSSPKNLGELFF. As DNA, the CDR3 is TGTGCCAGCAGCTCCCCGAAAAACCTCGGGGAGCTGTTTTTT. The whole variable domain, filled in from reference TRBV5-6 and TRBJ2-2, reads DAGVTQSPTHLIKTRGQQVTLRCSPKSGHDTVSWYQQALGQGPQFIFQYYEEEERQRGNFPDRFSGHQFPNYSSELNVNALLLGDSALYLCASSSPKNLGELFFGEGSRLTVL.

The chain couples TRBV19 to TRBJ2-5; D tentatively reads TRBD1 or TRBD2 (6 bases each). V lost 5 bases, J lost 4 bases, and 17 bases lay in between. CDR1 and CDR2 from the germline V gene are LNHDA and SQIVND (reference sequence). The CDR3 loop spans 15 amino acids. CDR3 nucleotides: TGTGCCAGTAGTTTTCTGGCAGGAGGGGGAGAGACCCAGTACTTC. This gives the protein CASSFLAGGGETQYF.

The V call is TRBV18, the J call TRBJ2-3, with D uncertain. The germline V and J ends were trimmed by 0 bases and 1 base, with 17 bases remaining between them. The CDR3 extends over 18 amino acids. Germline V gene sequence: CDR1 KGHSH, CDR2 LQKENI. CDR3: CASSPPVGAVEGTDTQYF. The DNA for the CDR3 is TGTGCCAGCTCACCACCGGTTGGCGCAGTCGAGGGCACAGATACGCAGTATTTT.

The chain joins TRBV7-2 to TRBJ1-1; 10 bases agree with TRBD1. The CDR3 loop spans 14 amino acids. Germline CDR1 SGHTA, CDR2 FQGNSA. V was pared by 1 base and J by 9 bases, with 5 bases of the junction left unmatched. CDR3 nucleotide sequence: TGTGCCAGCAGCTTAGTCGGACAGGGGGATAAAGCTTTCTTT. Protein product: CASSLVGQGDKAFF.

The rearrangement joins TRBV6-6 to TRBJ2-7; unclear D gene. V was clipped by 6 bases and J by 3 bases, with 15 bases between them. The CDR3 sequence is 14 residues long. CDR1 and CDR2 from the germline V gene are MNHNY and SVGAGI (reference sequence). The CDR3 spells CASSYRPKNYEQYF. The CDR3, as DNA: TGTGCCAGCAGCTATAGACCGAAGAACTACGAGCAGTACTTC.

As concerns this clone: The junction and the germline gene differ at one end; a read error may be behind it. The genes are TRBV19 and TRBJ2-7; TRBD1 might be the D (6 bases). In germline, CDR1 is LNHDA, CDR2 SQIVND (reference sequence). The CDR3 contains 12 residues. CDR3 nucleotides: TGTGCCAGTGGTATCAGGGGATACGAGCAGTACTTC. Protein: CASGIRGYEQYF.

The chain couples TRBV7-9 to TRBJ2-2, with TRBD1 matching over 8 bases. V dropped 5 bases and J dropped 5; count of bases not matched to a gene: 10. Germline V gene data show CDR1 as SEHNR and CDR2 as FQNEAQ (reference sequence). This CDR3 is built from 16 residues. The CDR3 spells CASSLGTGKRTGELFF. The CDR3 DNA sequence: TGTGCCAGCAGCCTCGGGACAGGAAAGAGGACCGGGGAGCTGTTTTTT.